This is a list of T cell receptor beta chains from one sample in a study of shared clonotypes between healthy human individuals. The repertoire was sequenced with immunoSEQ multiplex PCR; TCRdb's copy has only in-frame clones and lacks some. The table lists under 2,000,000 clones, approximately 95% of them singletons. Sequenced material: naive CD8+ T cells sorted from blood. These receptors originate from a man aged 18 to 35 in good health. CDR3s include the opening cysteine and the closing phenylalanine or tryptophan. D genes are given only for firm matches. The size of a clone is reported for some rows only, either as once, few or many, or as a class for expanded clones.

d_gene	v_gene	abundance	j_gene	CDR3nt	CDR3aa
NA	TRBV4-3	NA	TRBJ2-2	TGCGCCAGCAGCCAAGCCCGCCGGGACACCGGGGAGCTGTTTTTT	CASSQARRDTGELFF
NA	TRBV6-1	NA	TRBJ2-2	TGTGCCACCCCTAGGAACACCGGGGAGCTGTTTTTT	CATPRNTGELFF
NA	TRBV19	few	TRBJ2-7	TGTGCCAGTAGTATAGAAACTGGGTTCTACGAGCAGTACTTC	CASSIETGFYEQYF
NA	TRBV2	once	TRBJ1-2	TGTGCCAGCAATTCCCTGGACACCTATAACTATGGCTACACCTTC	CASNSLDTYNYGYTF
NA	TRBV6-6	once	TRBJ2-7	TGTGCCAGCAGTTACTCGTCCGAGCAGTACTTC	CASSYSSEQYF
TRBD2	TRBV7-2	NA	TRBJ2-7	TGTGCCAGCAGCTTAGTCTCTCATTATATAGGCGGGAGGGCCGTAGAGCAGTACTTC	CASSLVSHYIGGRAVEQYF
NA	TRBV2	NA	TRBJ2-7	TGTGCCAGCCGGGACACCTACTCCTACGAGCAGTACTTC	CASRDTYSYEQYF
TRBD1	TRBV7-9	NA	TRBJ1-3	TGTGCCAGCAGCCCCGGGACAGAGATAGGAAACACCATATATTTT	CASSPGTEIGNTIYF
NA	TRBV2	NA	TRBJ2-7	TGTGCCAGCAGTGATGGTGGCGGACGGTACGAGCAGTACTTC	CASSDGGGRYEQYF
TRBD1	TRBV4-1	NA	TRBJ1-6	TGCGCCAGCAGCCAAGTGGGACAGTCTTATTCACCCCTCCACTTT	CASSQVGQSYSPLHF
NA	TRBV5-1	once	TRBJ2-7	TGCGCCAGCAGCTTATCTAGCTCCGCATATCTCTCCTACGAGCAGTACTTC	CASSLSSSAYLSYEQYF
NA	TRBV29-1	NA	TRBJ2-5	TGCAGCGTTGACAGACTGAATCAAGAGACCCAGTACTTC	CSVDRLNQETQYF
TRBD2	TRBV7-2	NA	TRBJ2-1	TGTGCCAGCAGCTGGAGAGCCACTAGCGGGGTCTACAATGAGCAGTTCTTC	CASSWRATSGVYNEQFF
NA	TRBV7-9	NA	TRBJ2-7	TGTGCCAGCAGCCCAGGATTCTACGAGCAGTACTTC	CASSPGFYEQYF
NA	TRBV5-6	once	TRBJ2-7	TGTGCCAGCAGCTTGGGGACTGCAGCCTACGAGCAGTACTTC	CASSLGTAAYEQYF
NA	TRBV7-8	NA	TRBJ1-1	TGTGCCAGCAGCGCTTCTACGGCGGCTGAAGCTTTCTTT	CASSASTAAEAFF
NA	TRBV29-1	NA	TRBJ2-7	TGCAGCGACTCGACTTTTACCTACGAGCAGTACTTC	CSDSTFTYEQYF
NA	TRBV7-8	NA	TRBJ2-5	TGTGCCAGCAGCTTAGCGGTAGGCGAACAAGAGACCCAGTACTTC	CASSLAVGEQETQYF
TRBD1	TRBV30	once	TRBJ1-1	TGTGCCTGGAGTACAGGGGCCGGCACTGAAGCTTTCTTT	CAWSTGAGTEAFF
NA	TRBV7-2	NA	TRBJ2-7	TGTGCCAGCAGCTTAGACGGGCCGGCCTACGAGCAGTACTTC	CASSLDGPAYEQYF
TRBD2	TRBV19	NA	TRBJ2-7	TGTGCCAGTAGCCCTAGCGGGACCTCCTACGAGCAGTACTTC	CASSPSGTSYEQYF
TRBD2	TRBV9	NA	TRBJ2-7	TGTGCCAGCAGCGCCCTAGCGGAAGTCTACGAGCAGTACTTC	CASSALAEVYEQYF
NA	TRBV7-9	few	TRBJ1-5	TGTGCCAGCAGCTTAGCAGGGGATAGGCCCCAGCATTTT	CASSLAGDRPQHF
NA	TRBV5-6	NA	TRBJ2-5	TGTGCCAGCAGCTTGGACAGCCAAGAGACCCAGTACTTC	CASSLDSQETQYF
NA	TRBV5-6	once	TRBJ1-1	TGTGCCAGCAGCTTTGGGGGAGGAACTGAAGCTTTCTTT	CASSFGGGTEAFF
NA	TRBV12-5	NA	TRBJ2-3	TGTGCTAGTATGTTCCAGGGCCTCACAGATACGCAGTATTTT	CASMFQGLTDTQYF
NA	TRBV29-1	NA	TRBJ1-2	TGCAGCGTTGAGGGGGACATAAATAACTATGGCTACACCTTC	CSVEGDINNYGYTF
NA	TRBV4-1	NA	TRBJ1-6	TGCGCCAGCAGCCAAGATATGGCGATATCACCCCTCCACTTT	CASSQDMAISPLHF
TRBD2	TRBV5-1	NA	TRBJ2-1	TGCGCCAGCAGTGGCGGGAGCTCCTACAATGAGCAGTTCTTC	CASSGGSSYNEQFF
NA	TRBV5-6	NA	TRBJ1-1	TGTGCCAGCAGCTTGAACCAGGGTTGGGCTGAAGCTTTCTTT	CASSLNQGWAEAFF
NA	TRBV7-6	NA	TRBJ2-5	TGTGCCAGCAGCTTAGAGAGGGCCCAAGAGACCCAGTACTTC	CASSLERAQETQYF
TRBD1	TRBV27	once	TRBJ2-7	TGTGCCAGCAGACCTTCGACTGTGCAGGGGGCCGGCGAGCAGTACTTC	CASRPSTVQGAGEQYF
TRBD2	TRBV6-5	NA	TRBJ2-7	TGTGCCTTACGGCGGACTAGCGGGAGGGTCTACGAGCAGTACTTC	CALRRTSGRVYEQYF
TRBD2	TRBV7-6	NA	TRBJ2-2	TGTGCCAGCAGCCCCCGCCCGGGAGGGCCAGTCACCGGGGAGCTGTTTTTT	CASSPRPGGPVTGELFF
TRBD2	TRBV9	NA	TRBJ2-7	TGTGCCAGCAGCGTAGGGGAGGGGTGGGCCTACGAGCAGTACTTC	CASSVGEGWAYEQYF
TRBD1	TRBV27	NA	TRBJ1-2	TGTGCCAGCAGTTTTATATCCCCTTTTGGGACAGGGACTGGCTACACCTTC	CASSFISPFGTGTGYTF
TRBD1	TRBV4-3	NA	TRBJ1-1	TGCGCCAGCAGCCAAGGGACAGGGGTTTCAACTGAAGCTTTCTTT	CASSQGTGVSTEAFF
TRBD1	TRBV10-1	few	TRBJ2-7	TGCGCCAGCAGTGAAGGACAGGGCTACGAGCAGTACTTC	CASSEGQGYEQYF
TRBD2	TRBV9	NA	TRBJ2-5	TGTGCCAGCAGCGTAGACGGGAGGGAAGAGACCCAGTACTTC	CASSVDGREETQYF
NA	TRBV6-1	once	TRBJ2-2	TGTGCCAGCAGTGAAGTCCCCGGGTACACCGGGGAGCTGTTTTTT	CASSEVPGYTGELFF
TRBD1	TRBV5-1	NA	TRBJ1-2	TGCGCCAGCAGCTTAGGAGAGGGGGCCTATGGCTACACCTTC	CASSLGEGAYGYTF
NA	TRBV19	once	TRBJ1-6	TGTGCCAGTAGTATAGGGGCGGCACTCAATTCACCCCTCCACTTT	CASSIGAALNSPLHF
NA	TRBV19	NA	TRBJ2-7	TGTGCCAGTAGTATCGGACTCTCCTACGAGCAGTACTTC	CASSIGLSYEQYF
NA	TRBV14	NA	TRBJ2-7	TGTGCCAGCAGCCAAGAATACAGGACCTACGAGCAGTACTTC	CASSQEYRTYEQYF